A selection of T cell receptor beta chains follows, all from one sample in a study of T cells in Graves' hyperthyroidism and ophthalmopathy. Each CDR3 protein is one row after TCRdb ran MiXCR on the multiplex PCR reads. Of 550,000 to 700,000 distinct CDR3 sequences in the sample, roughly 15% were seen once. Source material: blood. Receptors originate from a woman in her forties with Graves' ophthalmopathy. Both conserved end residues are part of each CDR3. A D gene is named only where the DNA matches it firmly. Not every row has a clone size; where given, it reads once, few, many or a size class.

>TRBV19|many|-|TRBJ2-7
TGTGCCAGTAGTTTCGGCGGACACTCCTACGAGCAGTACTTC
CASSFGGHSYEQYF
>TRBV30|many|TRBD1|TRBJ1-2
TGTGCCTGGACTTTCAAGGGGGCGAGGGGCTACACCTTC
CAWTFKGARGYTF
>TRBV6-1|-|-|TRBJ2-7
TGTGCCAGCACCAAGGCTCAGGACGAGCAGTACTTC
CASTKAQDEQYF
>TRBV4-2|-|-|TRBJ2-7
TGTGCCAGCAGCCAAGCTCTCGAGCAGTACTTC
CASSQALEQYF
>TRBV12-3/TRBV12-4|few|-|TRBJ2-7
TGTGCCAGCAGTTTAGGGGCCAAGGGAGTCGGCGAGCAGTACTTC
CASSLGAKGVGEQYF
>TRBV2|few|TRBD2|TRBJ2-2
TGTGCCAGCAGTGCATGGGGGGGCACCGGGGAGCTGTTTTTT
CASSAWGGTGELFF
>TRBV6-1|many|-|TRBJ1-3
TGTGCCAGCAGCCGCTCGGGGACCCACGGAAACACCATATATTTT
CASSRSGTHGNTIYF
>TRBV20-1|many|-|TRBJ1-1
TGCAGTGCTAGAGTGGGTGGGGGCGGCACTGAAGCTTTCTTT
CSARVGGGGTEAFF
>TRBV6-2/TRBV6-3|many|-|TRBJ1-5
TGTGCCAGCAGAAACGGGGGTGAGACCAATCAGCCCCAGCATTTT
CASRNGGETNQPQHF
>TRBV11-2|many|-|TRBJ2-6
TGTGCCAGCAGCTTAGGCCAGCACTCTGGGGCCAACGTCCTGACTTTC
CASSLGQHSGANVLTF
>TRBV6-5|many|TRBD1|TRBJ1-1
TGTGCCAGCAGTTACTCGAGGAGGGGGCCTAACACTGAAGCTTTCTTT
CASSYSRRGPNTEAFF
>TRBV20-1|-|-|TRBJ1-3
TGCAGTGCTAGGCCTTTCAATCAGGGGTCTGGAAACACCATATATTTT
CSARPFNQGSGNTIYF
>TRBV11-2|many|-|TRBJ2-7
TGTGCCAGCAGCTTAGTCCAGGGAAACTCCTACGAGCAGTACTTC
CASSLVQGNSYEQYF
>TRBV7-9|many|-|TRBJ1-1
TGTGCCAGCAGCCAAACCGCGAACACTGAAGCTTTCTTT
CASSQTANTEAFF
>TRBV11-3|-|-|TRBJ1-2
TGTGCCAGCAGCTTAGGGGGGACCAAGGACTATGGCTACACCTTC
CASSLGGTKDYGYTF
>TRBV5-1|many|-|TRBJ1-1
TGCGCCAGCAGCCGCGACAGCCAGAACACTGAAGCTTTCTTT
CASSRDSQNTEAFF
>TRBV9|many|TRBD2|TRBJ2-7
TGTGCCAGCAGCCCCACTAGCGGGAGGAACGAGCAGTACTTC
CASSPTSGRNEQYF
>TRBV6-1|many|-|TRBJ1-5
TGTGCCAGCAGACCTAATGGTGGTCAGCCCCAGCATTTT
CASRPNGGQPQHF
>TRBV4-3|few|TRBD2|TRBJ2-4
TGCGCCAGCAGCCAAGATCTGAGGCGGGAGCCGGCCATTCAGTACTTC
CASSQDLRREPAIQYF
>TRBV7-3|many|TRBD1|TRBJ2-7
TGTGCCAGCGGCAGACAGGGGGGGAACGAGCAGTACTTC
CASGRQGGNEQYF
>TRBV6-1|-|TRBD1|TRBJ2-7
TGTGCCACCAACCGGGACAGGGGGGACGAGCAGTACTTC
CATNRDRGDEQYF
>TRBV6-5|many|-|TRBJ1-5
TGTGCCAGCAAAGCACAGAGAGATCAGCCCCAGCATTTT
CASKAQRDQPQHF
>TRBV12-3/TRBV12-4|many|TRBD1|TRBJ1-2
TGTGCCAGCCACGGACAGGGCGACTATGGCTACACCTTC
CASHGQGDYGYTF
>TRBV9|many|-|TRBJ1-1
TGTGCCAGCAGCGACATGACCTCCGCAGCTTTCTTT
CASSDMTSAAFF
>TRBV12-3/TRBV12-4|-|-|TRBJ1-1
TGTGCCAGCAGTAATCAGGGAGCCACTGAAGCTTTCTTT
CASSNQGATEAFF
>TRBV12-3/TRBV12-4|few|TRBD1|TRBJ1-2
TGTGCCACCGGTTCTAACCCGCCGACAGGGGTTAATGGCTACACCTTC
CATGSNPPTGVNGYTF
>TRBV20-1|many|-|TRBJ1-2
TGCAGTGCTAGAGACAGAACACTTATCTATGGCTACACCTTC
CSARDRTLIYGYTF
>TRBV20-1|-|TRBD2|TRBJ2-3
TGCAGTGCTAGACCCCCGTTAGTAGCGGGAGCCACAGATACGCAGTATTTT
CSARPPLVAGATDTQYF
>TRBV5-4|-|TRBD1|TRBJ2-7
TGTGCCAGCAGCACCGGACAGGGGGCGCTTTCCGAGCAGTACTTC
CASSTGQGALSEQYF
>TRBV7-8|-|-|TRBJ1-2
TGTGCCAGCAGCTTAGCCGGACAGATTAACGGCTACACCTTC
CASSLAGQINGYTF
>TRBV11-3|many|-|TRBJ2-2
TGTGCCAGCAGCTTAGGGCGGTTTTCCGGGGAGCTGTTTTTT
CASSLGRFSGELFF
>TRBV28|-|TRBD1|TRBJ1-2
TGTGCCAGCAGTTCGGTGGGACAGGGGGCTAATTCCGGTGGCTACACCTTC
CASSSVGQGANSGGYTF
>TRBV5-4|-|-|TRBJ2-2
TGTGCCAGCAGCTTGACATATGGGGGCGGTTCCACCGGGGAGCTGTTTTTT
CASSLTYGGGSTGELFF
>TRBV9|-|TRBD2|TRBJ2-2
TGTGCCAGCAGCCCGAGGACTAGTGGAGGGGAGCTGTTTTTT
CASSPRTSGGELFF